These T cell receptor beta chains were read from a single sample in a study of early T cells in non-severe SARS-CoV-2 infection. TCRdb re-derived calls from the 5' RACE reads in MiXCR, one entry per CDR3 protein. This sample has fewer than 65,000 distinct CDR3 sequences, with about 7.7% found just once. The sample here was whole blood, taken at baseline. The receptors come from an adult who was a healthcare worker with PCR-confirmed SARS-CoV-2 infection or an uninfected control (not recorded which). Both conserved end residues are part of each CDR3. The D gene is left open where the match is weak. The size entry is marked missing in some rows and otherwise reads once, few, many or a size class.

clone size,J gene,D gene,V gene,CDR3 protein,CDR3 DNA
NA,TRBJ2-1,NA,TRBV12-3/TRBV12-4,CASYASPGANDEQFF,TGTGCCAGCTATGCGTCCCCGGGGGCTAATGATGAGCAGTTCTTC
NA,TRBJ2-5,NA,TRBV12-3/TRBV12-4,CASRPGAGETQYF,TGTGCCAGCAGACCGGGGGCGGGAGAGACCCAGTACTTC
NA,TRBJ2-3,TRBD2,TRBV25-1,CASSDLQREGRFSIDSTSTDTQYF,TGTGCCAGCAGTGACCTCCAGCGGGAGGGACGATTCTCGATCGATTCAACTAGCACAGATACGCAGTATTTT
NA,TRBJ1-1,NA,TRBV5-4,CASSLMAGSSEAFF,TGTGCCAGCAGCTTGATGGCGGGTTCGAGTGAAGCTTTCTTT
NA,TRBJ2-1,NA,TRBV7-2,CASTWRTTLNNEQFF,TGTGCCAGCACCTGGCGGACGACCCTTAACAATGAGCAGTTCTTC
NA,TRBJ2-7,TRBD2,TRBV29-1,CSVGVFASGSRSYEQYF,TGCAGCGTGGGGGTTTTCGCTAGCGGGAGTCGGTCCTACGAGCAGTACTTC
NA,TRBJ2-6,NA,TRBV21-1,CALLTRGSHRNTSVANVLTF,NA
many,TRBJ2-7,TRBD2,TRBV28,CASSLGLAQIEQYF,TGTGCCAGCAGTTTAGGACTAGCGCAGATAGAGCAGTACTTC
few,TRBJ2-7,TRBD2,TRBV28,CASSFNPRLAEYEQYF,TGTGCCAGCAGTTTTAACCCCAGACTAGCGGAATACGAGCAGTACTTC
few,TRBJ1-2,TRBD1,TRBV6-2/TRBV6-3,CASSYGQGANYGYTF,TGTGCCAGCAGTTACGGGCAGGGGGCTAACTATGGCTACACCTTC
NA,TRBJ1-4,NA,TRBV7-9,CASSSTVRVIALNEKLFF,TGTGCCAGCAGCTCGACTGTGAGGGTAATAGCCCTAAATGAAAAACTGTTTTTT
many,TRBJ2-2,NA,TRBV6-5,CASSSGANTGELFF,TGTGCCAGCAGTAGCGGCGCGAACACCGGGGAGCTGTTTTTT
many,TRBJ2-1,NA,TRBV4-1,CASSRILYNEQFF,TGCGCCAGCAGCCGAATCCTATACAATGAGCAGTTCTTC
many,TRBJ1-5,NA,TRBV12-3/TRBV12-4,CASSLSGSNQPQHF,TGTGCCAGCAGTTTATCCGGTAGCAATCAGCCCCAGCATTTT
NA,TRBJ2-7,TRBD2,TRBV4-1,CASSHGLAGDGPAYEQYF,TGCGCCAGCAGCCATGGTCTAGCGGGAGACGGCCCCGCCTACGAGCAGTACTTC
few,TRBJ2-3,TRBD2,TRBV28,CASTTAGLSTDTQYF,TGTGCCAGCACTACAGCGGGACTTAGCACAGATACGCAGTATTTT
few,TRBJ2-1,TRBD1,TRBV5-6,CASSFRDRDNEQFF,TGTGCCAGCAGCTTTCGGGACAGGGACAATGAGCAGTTCTTC
many,TRBJ2-1,NA,TRBV19,CASVPSGPYNEQFF,TGTGCCAGCGTACCCAGCGGACCCTACAATGAGCAGTTCTTC
many,TRBJ1-1,NA,TRBV6-5,CASSYRVNTEAFF,TGTGCCAGCAGTTACAGGGTAAACACTGAAGCTTTCTTT
few,TRBJ2-3,NA,TRBV2,CASSESVAYTDTQYF,TGTGCCAGCAGTGAGTCAGTAGCTTACACAGATACGCAGTATTTT
many,TRBJ2-1,TRBD2,TRBV5-1,CASSLDLAGFYNEQFF,TGCGCCAGCAGCTTGGACCTAGCGGGGTTCTACAATGAGCAGTTCTTC
NA,TRBJ2-1,TRBD1,TRBV11-2,CASSFSRTGGYEQFF,TGTGCCAGCAGCTTTAGTAGGACAGGGGGCTATGAGCAGTTCTTC
NA,TRBJ1-4,NA,TRBV11-2,CASSLMGGKLFF,TGTGCCAGCAGCTTAATGGGGGGAAAACTGTTTTTT
NA,TRBJ2-4,TRBD2,TRBV5-6,CASSLPGTKAKNIQYF,TGTGCCAGCAGCCTCCCCGGGACTAAGGCCAAAAACATTCAGTACTTC
NA,TRBJ2-3,TRBD1,TRBV6-5,CASSYSQGEDTQYF,TGTGCCAGCAGTTACTCCCAGGGGGAGGATACGCAGTATTTT
many,TRBJ2-7,NA,TRBV6-5,CASSYDQVSYEQYF,TGTGCCAGCAGTTACGACCAGGTCTCCTACGAGCAGTACTTC
NA,TRBJ1-2,NA,TRBV6-5,CASSYAARGHGYTF,TGTGCCAGCAGTTACGCAGCCCGGGGCCATGGCTACACCTTC
few,TRBJ2-3,NA,TRBV28,CASSLAPWGDTQYF,TGTGCCAGCAGTTTAGCACCCTGGGGAGATACGCAGTATTTT
few,TRBJ2-4,NA,TRBV15,CATSRDRGEVDIQYF,TGTGCCACCAGCAGAGATCGGGGAGAGGTAGACATTCAGTACTTC
many,TRBJ2-3,NA,TRBV7-2,CASSWRPGGDTQYF,TGTGCCAGCAGCTGGCGCCCTGGAGGGGATACGCAGTATTTT
few,TRBJ2-2,TRBD2,TRBV7-9,CASSPWTRTGELFF,TGTGCCAGCAGCCCATGGACTAGGACCGGGGAGCTGTTTTTT
many,TRBJ2-1,TRBD2,TRBV6-1,CASSALLAGSYNEQFF,TGTGCCAGCAGTGCGCTACTAGCGGGGTCGTACAATGAGCAGTTCTTC
NA,TRBJ2-3,NA,TRBV7-9,CASSSLQAASTDTQYF,TGTGCCAGCAGCTCCTTACAGGCGGCTAGCACAGATACGCAGTATTTT
few,TRBJ2-5,NA,TRBV7-2,CASSSQGLQETQYF,TGTGCCAGCAGCTCCCAAGGGCTCCAAGAGACCCAGTACTTC
few,TRBJ1-1,NA,TRBV9,CASSVEGRGSDEAFF,TGTGCCAGCAGCGTCGAGGGGCGTGGGTCGGATGAAGCTTTCTTT
few,TRBJ1-5,TRBD1,TRBV2,CASRSTGAGNQPQHF,TGTGCCAGCAGATCGACAGGGGCCGGCAATCAGCCCCAGCATTTT
many,TRBJ2-2,TRBD2,TRBV7-9,CASSLDVSAGGPGELFF,TGTGCCAGCAGCTTAGACGTCTCCGCGGGAGGACCCGGGGAGCTGTTTTTT
few,TRBJ2-7,TRBD2,TRBV5-1,CASSPGLAGAHEQYF,TGCGCCAGCAGCCCCGGACTAGCGGGAGCCCACGAGCAGTACTTC
few,TRBJ2-3,TRBD1,TRBV11-2,CASRDRATDTQYF,TGTGCCAGCAGGGACAGGGCCACAGATACGCAGTATTTT